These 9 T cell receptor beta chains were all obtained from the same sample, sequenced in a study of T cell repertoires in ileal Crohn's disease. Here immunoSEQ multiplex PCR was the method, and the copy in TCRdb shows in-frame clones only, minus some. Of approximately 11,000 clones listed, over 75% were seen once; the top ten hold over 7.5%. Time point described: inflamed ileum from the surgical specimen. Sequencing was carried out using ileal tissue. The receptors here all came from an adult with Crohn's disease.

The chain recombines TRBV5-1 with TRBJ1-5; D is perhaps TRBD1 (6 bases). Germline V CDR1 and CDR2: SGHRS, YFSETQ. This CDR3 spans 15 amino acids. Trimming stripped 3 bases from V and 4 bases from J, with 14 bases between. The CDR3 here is CASSWTTGDNQPQHF. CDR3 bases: TGCGCCAGCAGCTGGACGACAGGCGATAATCAGCCCCAGCATTTT.

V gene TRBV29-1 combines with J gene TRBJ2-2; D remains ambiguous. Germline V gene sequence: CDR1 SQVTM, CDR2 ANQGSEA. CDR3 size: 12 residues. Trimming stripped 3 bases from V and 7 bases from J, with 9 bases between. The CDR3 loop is CSVETGVGELFF. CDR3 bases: TGCAGCGTTGAGACCGGAGTCGGGGAGCTGTTTTTT.

CDR3 DNA sequence: TGCGCCAGCAGTGAGGCCTCCGGTCTCTCCTACGAGCAGTACGTC. Protein: CASSEASGLSYEQYV. The chain links TRBV10-1 to TRBJ2-7; D not certain. V was clipped by 2 bases and J by 0 bases, with 11 bases between them. CDR3 size: 15 residues. CDR1 is WNHNN and CDR2 is SYGVQD in the germline V gene (reference sequence).

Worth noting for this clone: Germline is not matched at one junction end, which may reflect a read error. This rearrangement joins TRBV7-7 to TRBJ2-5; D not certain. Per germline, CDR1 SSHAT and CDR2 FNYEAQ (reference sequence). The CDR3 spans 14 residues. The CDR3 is CASSFFPLSETQYF. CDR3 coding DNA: TGTGCTAGCAGCTTTTTCCCCCTCTCAGAGACCCAGTACTTC.

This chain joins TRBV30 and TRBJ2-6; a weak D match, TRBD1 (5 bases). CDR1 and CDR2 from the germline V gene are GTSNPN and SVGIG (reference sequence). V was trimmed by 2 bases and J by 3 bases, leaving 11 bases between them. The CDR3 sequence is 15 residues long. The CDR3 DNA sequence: TGTGCCTGGAGTAGGGGCCAAAGTGGGGCCAACGTCCTGACTTTC. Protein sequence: CAWSRGQSGANVLTF.

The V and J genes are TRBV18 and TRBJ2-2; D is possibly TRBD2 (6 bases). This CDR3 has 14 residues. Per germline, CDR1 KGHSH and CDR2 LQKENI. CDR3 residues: CVTKTGANTGELFF. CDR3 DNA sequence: TGTGTCACGAAGACGGGAGCGAACACCGGGGAGCTGTTTTTT.

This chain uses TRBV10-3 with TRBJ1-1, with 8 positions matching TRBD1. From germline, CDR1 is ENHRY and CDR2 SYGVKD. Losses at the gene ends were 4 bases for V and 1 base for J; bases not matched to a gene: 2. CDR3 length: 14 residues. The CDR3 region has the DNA TGTGCCATCAGTGCCGACAGGGGGAACACTGAAGCTTTCTTT. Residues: CAISADRGNTEAFF.

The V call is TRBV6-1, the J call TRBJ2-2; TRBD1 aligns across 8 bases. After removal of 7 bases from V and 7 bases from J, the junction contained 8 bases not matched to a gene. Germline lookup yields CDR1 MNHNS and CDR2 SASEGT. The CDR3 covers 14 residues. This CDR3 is CASTSQGAGGELFF. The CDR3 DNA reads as TGTGCCAGCACCTCCCAGGGGGCGGGCGGGGAGCTGTTTTTT.

In nucleotides, the CDR3 is TGCGCCAGCAGCGCGAACGCCGCCGGGACAGGGGGCGTAGGCTACACCTTC. Translated: CASSANAAGTGGVGYTF. V gene TRBV5-1 combines with J gene TRBJ1-2, with TRBD1 matching over 12 bases. CDR1 and CDR2 from the germline V gene are SGHRS and YFSETQ. The V and J ends lost 4 bases and 8 bases, in that order; junction bases with no gene match: 15. This CDR3 is built from 17 residues.